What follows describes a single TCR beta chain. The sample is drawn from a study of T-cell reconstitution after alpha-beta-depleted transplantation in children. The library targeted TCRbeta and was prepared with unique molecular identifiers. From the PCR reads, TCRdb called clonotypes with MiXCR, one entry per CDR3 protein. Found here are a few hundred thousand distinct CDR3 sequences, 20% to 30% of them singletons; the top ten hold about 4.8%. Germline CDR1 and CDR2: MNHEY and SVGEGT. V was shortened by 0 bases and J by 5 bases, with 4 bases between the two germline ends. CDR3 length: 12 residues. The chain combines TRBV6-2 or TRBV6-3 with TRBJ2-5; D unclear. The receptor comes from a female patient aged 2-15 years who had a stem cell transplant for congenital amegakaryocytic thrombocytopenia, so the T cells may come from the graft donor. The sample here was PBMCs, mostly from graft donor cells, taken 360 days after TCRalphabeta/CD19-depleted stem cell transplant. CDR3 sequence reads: CASSYSRETQYF. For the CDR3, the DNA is TGTGCCAGCAGTTACTCGCGTGAGACCCAGTACTTC.